What follows are 21 T cell receptor beta chains derived from one specimen sequenced in a study of shared T cell receptors in the human thymus. This table comes from immunoSEQ multiplex PCR, and its TCRdb copy is limited to in-frame clones, with some not included. The repertoire consists of about 380,000 clones, with roughly 94% occurring once and the leading ten covering roughly 0.021%. Sequenced: thymocytes. These receptors all stem from a human donor.

The V call is TRBV5-1, the J call TRBJ2-7; weak D call: TRBD2 (5 bases). Trimming shortened V by 4 bases and J by 2 bases, and 16 bases separated the two germline ends. Germline V gene data show CDR1 as SGHRS and CDR2 as YFSETQ. The CDR3 consists of 15 residues. The CDR3 DNA follows: TGCGCCAGCAGCCCCGAATCGCGAGGGACCTACGAGCAGTACTTC. Translating gives CASSPESRGTYEQYF.

This clone was found once. V usage is TRBV6-5 and J usage is TRBJ1-1, with TRBD1 identical over 8 bases. The junction had 4 bases not matched to a gene; V was cut back by 0 bases and J by 4 bases. CDR1 is MNHEY, CDR2 SVGAGI, per germline. The CDR3 has 15 amino acids. CDR3 DNA sequence: TGTGCCAGCAGTTACTCACCGACAGGGGTCACTGAAGCTTTCTTT. Its protein is CASSYSPTGVTEAFF.

CDR3 sequence (DNA): TGTGCCAGCAGCTTGGCCGGGGGGCTTTCGGGGAACGAGCAGTACTTC. The encoded protein is CASSLAGGLSGNEQYF. V is TRBV5-6 and J is TRBJ2-7; D is perhaps TRBD2 (7 bases). Germline V gene sequence: CDR1 SGHDT, CDR2 YYEEEE. V was trimmed by 0 bases and J by 5 bases, leaving 18 bases between them. The CDR3 is 16 amino acids. Variable domain in full (rest from reference TRBV5-6 and TRBJ2-7): DAGVTQSPTHLIKTRGQQVTLRCSPKSGHDTVSWYQQALGQGPQFIFQYYEEEERQRGNFPDRFSGHQFPNYSSELNVNALLLGDSALYLCASSLAGGLSGNEQYFGPGTRLTVT.

This chain uses TRBV27 with TRBJ2-7; 9 bases map to TRBD1. Germline V gene lookup returns CDR1 MNHEY and CDR2 SMNVEV (reference sequence). V gave up 7 bases and J gave up 0 bases; unmatched junction bases: 22. The CDR3 consists of 20 residues. As DNA, the CDR3 is TGTGCCAGCACCTCCCTAGGGGAAAACACAGGGGGCTTCCCCTCCTACGAGCAGTACTTC. Translating it yields CASTSLGENTGGFPSYEQYF.

The chain joins TRBV28 to TRBJ2-2; 10 bases match TRBD1. V was clipped by 5 bases and J by 5 bases; unmatched bases: 5. The CDR3 sequence is 15 residues long. Germline V lookup: CDR1 MDHEN, CDR2 SYDVKM. CDR3 nucleotides: TGTGCCAGCAGTCTGGGGACAGGGGTGACCGGGGAGCTGTTTTTT. Its protein is CASSLGTGVTGELFF.

The rearrangement uses TRBV6-1 and TRBJ1-2; weak D call: TRBD1 (5 bases). The V end lost 2 bases, the J end lost 5 bases, and 18 bases lay between the germline ends. Germline CDR1 is MNHNS and CDR2 is SASEGT. The CDR3 runs to 16 residues. The DNA for the CDR3 is TGTGCCAGCAGTGAAATAGATAGACAGTCCCAATATGGCTACACCTTC. Amino acid sequence: CASSEIDRQSQYGYTF.

The V gene is TRBV29-1, the J gene TRBJ2-3; the D gene is possibly TRBD2 (6 bases). CDR3 length: 16 amino acids. Germline assignment: CDR1 SQVTM and CDR2 ANQGSEA. Trimming shortened V by 3 bases and J by 4 bases, and 20 bases separated the two germline ends. CDR3 coding DNA: TGCAGCGTTGAGCCCTTCGGAGGGGAGTCCCCAGATACGCAGTATTTT. Its protein is CSVEPFGGESPDTQYF.

The V and J genes are TRBV5-4 and TRBJ2-3; 10 bases map to TRBD1. Germline CDR1 is SGHNT and CDR2 is YYREEE (reference sequence). The junction had 5 bases not matched to a gene; V was cut back by 2 bases and J by 5 bases. The CDR3 consists of 15 residues. The CDR3 sequence is CASSFGQGDGDTQYF. The CDR3 coding sequence is TGTGCCAGCAGCTTTGGACAGGGGGACGGAGATACGCAGTATTTT.

The J gene is TRBJ2-7, the V gene TRBV27; D could derive from TRBD1 or TRBD2 (5 bases each). Per the germline V gene, CDR1 is MNHEY and CDR2 is SMNVEV (reference sequence). The germline V and J ends were trimmed by 5 bases and 6 bases, with 17 bases remaining between them. This CDR3 is 14 amino acids long. The chain's CDR3 is CASSPSGRKGEQYF. CDR3 DNA: TGTGCCAGCAGTCCTTCGGGACGCAAGGGCGAGCAGTACTTC.

The rearrangement uses TRBV11-2 and TRBJ2-6; weak D call: TRBD1 (6 bases). Germline V gene lookup returns CDR1 SGHAT and CDR2 FQNNGV. The V gene lost 3 bases and the J gene lost 1 base, with 10 bases spanning the gap. The CDR3 loop spans 16 amino acids. The CDR3 bases are TGTGCCAGCAGCTTTACAGGGAATTCTGGGGCCAACGTCCTGACTTTC. Translated: CASSFTGNSGANVLTF.

The rearrangement joins TRBV7-7 to TRBJ2-3; no clear D gene. Germline V gene lookup returns CDR1 SSHAT and CDR2 FNYEAQ (reference sequence). Between the trimmed V and J ends, which lost 6 bases and 1 base, there was a span of 17 bases. The CDR3 spans 16 residues. The CDR3 reads CASRRVGICRTDTQYF. For the CDR3, the DNA is TGTGCCAGCAGAAGGGTGGGGATTTGTCGCACAGATACGCAGTATTTT.

The rearrangement joins TRBV18 to TRBJ1-1; 7 bases map to TRBD1. Losses at the gene ends were 3 bases for V and 1 base for J; bases not matched to a gene: 8. Germline CDR1 is KGHSH and CDR2 is LQKENI. The CDR3 extends over 16 amino acids. For the CDR3, the DNA is TGTGCCAGCTCACCCCTCGACAGGGAGGCGAACACTGAAGCTTTCTTT. It is translated as CASSPLDREANTEAFF.

Comments on this clone: At the DNA level, this CDR3 is encoded by other sequences in the same sample as well. J is TRBJ2-3 and V is TRBV18; a weak D match, TRBD1 (6 bases). Trimming stripped 0 bases from V and 0 bases from J, with 7 bases between. This CDR3 has 15 residues. Germline V lookup: CDR1 KGHSH, CDR2 LQKENI. The CDR3 DNA reads as TGTGCCAGCTCACCACCGACAGGAAGCACAGATACGCAGTATTTT. Its translation: CASSPPTGSTDTQYF.

V usage is TRBV11-2 and J usage is TRBJ2-1; D perhaps matches TRBD2 (5 bases). Looked up from germline, CDR1 is SGHAT and CDR2 is FQNNGV. The length of the CDR3 is 16 residues. Trimming pared 2 bases from V and 9 bases from J, leaving 20 bases between. The CDR3 loop is CASSLIVRARGLEQFF. The DNA of the CDR3 is TGTGCCAGCAGCTTAATAGTGAGGGCCCGTGGTCTTGAGCAGTTCTTC.

CDR3 sequence: CATSIQGTTGNTIYF. CDR3 nucleotides: TGTGCCACCAGCATCCAGGGAACTACTGGAAACACCATATATTTT. The gene calls are TRBV15 and TRBJ1-3; perhaps TRBD1 as D (5 bases). There are 15 residues in the CDR3. Trimming left V 4 bases short and J 2 bases short, with 12 bases between. Germline CDR1 is LNHNV and CDR2 is YYDKDF (reference sequence).

The chain has TRBV6-4 and TRBJ2-1; D is possibly TRBD2 (6 bases). Germline V lookup: CDR1 MRHNA, CDR2 SNTAGT. There are 14 residues in the CDR3. Trimming pared 2 bases from V and 7 bases from J, leaving 12 bases between. The CDR3 reads CASSDGRKGNEQFF. The DNA for the CDR3 is TGTGCCAGCAGTGACGGGAGGAAAGGGAATGAGCAGTTCTTC.

This clone was observed once. The gene calls are TRBV11-2 and TRBJ2-2, with D possibly TRBD2 on 7 matching bases. The germline CDR1 and CDR2 sequences are SGHAT and FQNNGV. Trimming stripped 1 base from V and 3 bases from J, with 12 bases between. The CDR3 totals 16 residues. In DNA, the CDR3 is TGTGCCAGCAGCTTAGTCGGGGGGCTGTACACCGGGGAGCTGTTTTTT. Amino acids: CASSLVGGLYTGELFF.

The CDR3 nucleotides are TGTGCCAGTAGTAAGATACAGGGATCCGACACTGAAGCTTTCTTT. This gives the protein CASSKIQGSDTEAFF. The rearrangement links TRBV19 to TRBJ1-1, with D perhaps matching TRBD1 (6 bases). The CDR3 has 15 residues. Trimming shortened V by 4 bases and J by 3 bases, and 15 bases separated the two germline ends. Germline CDR1 LNHDA, CDR2 SQIVND (reference sequence).

The chain uses TRBV28 and TRBJ2-7; 9 bases are a match to TRBD1. Germline-derived CDR1 and CDR2 are MDHEN and SYDVKM. The CDR3 consists of 13 residues. J was trimmed by 3 bases and V by 8 bases; bases with no gene match: 5. In DNA form, the CDR3 reads TGTGCCAGCGGACGGGACAGGGACTACGAGCAGTACTTC. Its protein is CASGRDRDYEQYF.

The V and J genes are TRBV7-2 and TRBJ2-5, with 9 bases matching TRBD2. Germline assignment: CDR1 SGHTA and CDR2 FQGNSA. Unmatched junction bases numbered 14, after V lost 2 bases and J lost 4 bases. This CDR3 has 18 amino acids. The CDR3 nucleotides read TGTGCCAGCAGCTTATCACTAGCGGGCTGTCCCCTGGGAGAGACCCAGTACTTC. Translation: CASSLSLAGCPLGETQYF.

The V and J genes are TRBV28 and TRBJ2-4, with TRBD2 matching over 11 bases. V trimming: 7 bases; J trimming: 1 base; junction bases outside the gene matches: 18. The CDR3 loop spans 20 amino acids. In germline, CDR1 is MDHEN, CDR2 SYDVKM. CDR3 residues: CASNLASGRIGAEAKNIQYF. The CDR3 nucleotides read TGTGCCAGCAACCTCGCTAGCGGGAGGATCGGCGCGGAGGCCAAAAACATTCAGTACTTC. Full variable domain (rest looked up from reference TRBV28 and TRBJ2-4): DVKVTQSSRYLVKRTGEKVFLECVQDMDHENMFWYRQDPGLGLRLIYFSYDVKMKEKGDIPEGYSVSREKKERFSLILESASTNQTSMYLCASNLASGRIGAEAKNIQYFGAGTRLSVL.